Sequencing of this T cell receptor (beta chain) was carried out in a study of identical twins. Study results and limitations: Out-of-frame sharing of TCR alpha in monozygotic twins was underestimated by models.

Everyone who donated was a healthy Caucasian. Note on this clonotype: Its target is not known.

This CDR3 spans 16 amino acids. CDR1 LGHDT and CDR2 YNNKEL come from the germline V gene (reference sequence). Trimming pared 3 bases from V and 0 bases from J, leaving 12 bases between. TCRdb reanalysed the 5' RACE reads using MiXCR and keeps one entry per CDR3 protein. The sample lists around 220,000 distinct CDR3 sequences, more than 9% occurring once. The clonotype comes from a man aged 50 to 60 in good health. The material sequenced was memory T cells sorted from blood. This chain connects TRBV3-1 to TRBJ1-3; perhaps TRBD1 as D (5 bases). CDR3: CASSQGRLTSGNTIYF. DNA of the CDR3: TGTGCCAGCAGCCAGGGACGGCTTACCTCTGGAAACACCATATATTTT. Using reference TRBV3-1 and TRBJ1-3 for the parts outside the CDR3, the full variable domain is DTAVSQTPKYLVTQMGNDKSIKCEQNLGHDTMYWYKQDSKKFLKIMFSYNNKELIINETVPNRFSPKSPDKAHLNLHINSLELGDSAVYFCASSQGRLTSGNTIYFGEGSWLTVV.